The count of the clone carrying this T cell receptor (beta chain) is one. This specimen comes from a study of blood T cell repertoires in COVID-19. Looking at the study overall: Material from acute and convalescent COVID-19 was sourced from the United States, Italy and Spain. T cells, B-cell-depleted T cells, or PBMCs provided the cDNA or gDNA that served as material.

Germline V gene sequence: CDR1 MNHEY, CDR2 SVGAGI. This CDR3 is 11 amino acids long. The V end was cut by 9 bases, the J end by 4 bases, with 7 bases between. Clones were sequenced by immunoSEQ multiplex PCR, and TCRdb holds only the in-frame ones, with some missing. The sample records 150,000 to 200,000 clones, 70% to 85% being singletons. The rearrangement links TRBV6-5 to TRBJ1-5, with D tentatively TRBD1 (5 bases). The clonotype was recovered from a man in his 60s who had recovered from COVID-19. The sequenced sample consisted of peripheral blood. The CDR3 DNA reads TGTGCCAGTCGGGGGAATCAGCCCCAGCATTTT. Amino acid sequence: CASRGNQPQHF.